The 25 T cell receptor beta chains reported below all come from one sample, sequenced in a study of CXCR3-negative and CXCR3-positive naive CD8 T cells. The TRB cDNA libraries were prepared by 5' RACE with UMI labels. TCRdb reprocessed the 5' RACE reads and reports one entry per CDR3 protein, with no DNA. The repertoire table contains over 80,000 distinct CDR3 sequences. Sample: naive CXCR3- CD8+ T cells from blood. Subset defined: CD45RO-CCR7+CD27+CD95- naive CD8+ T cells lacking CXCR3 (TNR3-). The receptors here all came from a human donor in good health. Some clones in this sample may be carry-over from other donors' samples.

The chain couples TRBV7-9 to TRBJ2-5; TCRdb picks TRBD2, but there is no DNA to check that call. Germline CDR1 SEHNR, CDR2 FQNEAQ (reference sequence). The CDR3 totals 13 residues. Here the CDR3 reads CASRDSGSETQYF.

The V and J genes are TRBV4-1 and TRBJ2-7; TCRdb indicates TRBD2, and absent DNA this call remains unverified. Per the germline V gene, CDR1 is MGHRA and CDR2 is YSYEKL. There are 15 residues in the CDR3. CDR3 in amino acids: CASSQDGPRDYEQYF.

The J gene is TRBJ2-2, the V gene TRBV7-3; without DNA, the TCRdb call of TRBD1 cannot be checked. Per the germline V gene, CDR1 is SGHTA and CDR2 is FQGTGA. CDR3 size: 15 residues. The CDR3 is CASSPGTGYTGELFF.

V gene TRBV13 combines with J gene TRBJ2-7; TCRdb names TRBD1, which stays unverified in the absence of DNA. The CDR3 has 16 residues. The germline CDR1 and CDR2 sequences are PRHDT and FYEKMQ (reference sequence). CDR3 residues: CASSFSSERGPGEQYF. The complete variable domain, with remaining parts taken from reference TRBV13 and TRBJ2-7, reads AAGVIQSPRHLIKEKRETATLKCYPIPRHDTVYWYQQGPGQDPQFLISFYEKMQSDKGSIPDRFSAQQFSDYHSELNMSSLELGDSALYFCASSFSSERGPGEQYFGPGTRLTVT.

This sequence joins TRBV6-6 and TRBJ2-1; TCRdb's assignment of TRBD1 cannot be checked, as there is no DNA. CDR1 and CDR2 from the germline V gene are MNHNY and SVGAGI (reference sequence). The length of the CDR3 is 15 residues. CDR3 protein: CASSDRAVSYNEQFF.

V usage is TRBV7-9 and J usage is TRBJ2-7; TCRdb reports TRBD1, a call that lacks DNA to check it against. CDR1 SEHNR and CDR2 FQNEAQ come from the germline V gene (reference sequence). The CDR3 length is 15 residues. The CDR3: CASRQTGDGAYEQYF. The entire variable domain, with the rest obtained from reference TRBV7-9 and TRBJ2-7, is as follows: DTGVSQNPRHKITKRGQNVTFRCDPISEHNRLYWYRQTLGQGPEFLTYFQNEAQLEKSRLLSDRFSAERPKGSFSTLEIQRTEQGDSAMYLCASRQTGDGAYEQYFGPGTRLTVT.

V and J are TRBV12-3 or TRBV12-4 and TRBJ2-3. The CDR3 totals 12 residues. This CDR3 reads CASRVVADTQYF.

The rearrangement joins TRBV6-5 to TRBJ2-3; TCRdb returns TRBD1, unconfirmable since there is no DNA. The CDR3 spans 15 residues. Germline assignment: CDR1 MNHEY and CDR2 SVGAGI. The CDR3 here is CASSKEGGSTDTQYF.

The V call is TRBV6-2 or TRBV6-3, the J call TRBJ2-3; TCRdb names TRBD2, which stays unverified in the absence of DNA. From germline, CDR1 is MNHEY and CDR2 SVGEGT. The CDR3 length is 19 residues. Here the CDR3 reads CASSPGLAGGSIYTDTQYF.

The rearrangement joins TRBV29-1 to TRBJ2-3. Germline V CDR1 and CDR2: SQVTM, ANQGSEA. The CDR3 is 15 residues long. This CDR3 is CSVEVITASTDTQYF.

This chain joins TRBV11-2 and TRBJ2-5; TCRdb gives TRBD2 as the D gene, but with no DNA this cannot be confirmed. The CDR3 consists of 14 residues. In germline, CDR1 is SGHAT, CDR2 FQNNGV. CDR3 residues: CASGQRGEGETQYF.

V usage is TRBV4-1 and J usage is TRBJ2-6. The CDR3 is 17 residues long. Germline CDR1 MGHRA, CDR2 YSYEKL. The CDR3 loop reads CASSQDTEFSGANVLTF.

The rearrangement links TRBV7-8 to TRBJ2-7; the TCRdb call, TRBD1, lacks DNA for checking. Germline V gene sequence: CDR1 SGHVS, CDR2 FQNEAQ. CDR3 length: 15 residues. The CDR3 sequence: CASSPPAAVSYEQYF.

The CDR3 loop reads CSVEGTGTPEAYEQYF. The chain recombines TRBV29-1 with TRBJ2-7; TCRdb indicates TRBD1, and absent DNA this call remains unverified. There are 16 residues in the CDR3. Germline CDR1 SQVTM, CDR2 ANQGSEA.

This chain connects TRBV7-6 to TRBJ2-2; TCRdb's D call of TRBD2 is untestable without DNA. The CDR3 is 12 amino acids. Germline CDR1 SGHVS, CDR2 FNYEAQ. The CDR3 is CASSSSYEELFF.

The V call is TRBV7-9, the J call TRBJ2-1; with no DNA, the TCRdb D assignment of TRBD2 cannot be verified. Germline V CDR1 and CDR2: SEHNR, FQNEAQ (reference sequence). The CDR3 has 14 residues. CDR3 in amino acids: CASSSGLAGLGQFF. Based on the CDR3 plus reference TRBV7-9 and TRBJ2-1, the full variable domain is DTGVSQNPRHKITKRGQNVTFRCDPISEHNRLYWYRQTLGQGPEFLTYFQNEAQLEKSRLLSDRFSAERPKGSFSTLEIQRTEQGDSAMYLCASSSGLAGLGQFFGPGTRLTVL.

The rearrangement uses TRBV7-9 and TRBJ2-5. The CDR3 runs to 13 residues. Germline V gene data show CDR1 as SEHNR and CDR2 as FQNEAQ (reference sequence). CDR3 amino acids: CASSLPNLETQYF.

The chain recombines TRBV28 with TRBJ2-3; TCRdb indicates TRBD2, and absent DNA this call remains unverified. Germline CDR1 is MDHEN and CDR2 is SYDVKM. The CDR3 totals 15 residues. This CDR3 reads CASSWASGSTDTQYF.

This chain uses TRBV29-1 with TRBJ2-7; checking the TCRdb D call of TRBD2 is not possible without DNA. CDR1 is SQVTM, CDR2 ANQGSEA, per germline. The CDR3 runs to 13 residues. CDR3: CSVGPGLSYEQYF.

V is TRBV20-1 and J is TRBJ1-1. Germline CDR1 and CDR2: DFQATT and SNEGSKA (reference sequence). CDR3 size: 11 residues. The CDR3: CSALDSGEAFF.

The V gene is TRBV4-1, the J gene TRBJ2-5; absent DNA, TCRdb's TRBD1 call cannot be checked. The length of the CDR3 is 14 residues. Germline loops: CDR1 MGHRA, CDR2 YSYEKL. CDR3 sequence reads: CASSQQTGLETQYF.

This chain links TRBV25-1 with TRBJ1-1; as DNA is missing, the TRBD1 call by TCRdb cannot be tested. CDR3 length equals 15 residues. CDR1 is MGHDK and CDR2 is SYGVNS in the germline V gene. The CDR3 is CASSERRGMNTEAFF.

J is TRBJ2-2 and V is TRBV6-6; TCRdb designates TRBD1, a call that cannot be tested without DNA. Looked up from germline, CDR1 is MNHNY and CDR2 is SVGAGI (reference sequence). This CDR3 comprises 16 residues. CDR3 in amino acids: CASSSAQGAGTGELFF.

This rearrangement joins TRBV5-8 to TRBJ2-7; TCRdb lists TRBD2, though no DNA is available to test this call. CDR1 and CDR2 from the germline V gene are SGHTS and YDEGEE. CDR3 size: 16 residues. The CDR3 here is CASSLFQREPSYEQYF.

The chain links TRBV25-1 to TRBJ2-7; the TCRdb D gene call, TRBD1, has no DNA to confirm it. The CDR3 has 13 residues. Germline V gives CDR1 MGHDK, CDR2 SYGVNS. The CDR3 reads CASSDWDAYEQYF.